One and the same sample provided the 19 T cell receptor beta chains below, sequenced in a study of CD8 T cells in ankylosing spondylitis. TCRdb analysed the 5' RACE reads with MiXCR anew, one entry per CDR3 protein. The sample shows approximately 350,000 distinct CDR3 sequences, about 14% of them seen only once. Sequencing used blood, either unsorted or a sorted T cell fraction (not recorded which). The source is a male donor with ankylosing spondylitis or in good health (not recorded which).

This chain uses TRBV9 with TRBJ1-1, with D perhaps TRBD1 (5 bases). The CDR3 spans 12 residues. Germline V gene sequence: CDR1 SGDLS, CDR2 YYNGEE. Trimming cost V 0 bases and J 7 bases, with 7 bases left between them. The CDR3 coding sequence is TGTGCCAGCAGCGTAGCTGACAGTGAAGCTTTCTTT. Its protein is CASSVADSEAFF.

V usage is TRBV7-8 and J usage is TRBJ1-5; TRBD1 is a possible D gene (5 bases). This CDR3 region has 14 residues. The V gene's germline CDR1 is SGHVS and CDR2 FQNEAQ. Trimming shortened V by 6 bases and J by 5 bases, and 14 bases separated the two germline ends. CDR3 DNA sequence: TGTGCCAGCAGTTACCAGGGATTCGATCAGCCCCAGCATTTT. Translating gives CASSYQGFDQPQHF.

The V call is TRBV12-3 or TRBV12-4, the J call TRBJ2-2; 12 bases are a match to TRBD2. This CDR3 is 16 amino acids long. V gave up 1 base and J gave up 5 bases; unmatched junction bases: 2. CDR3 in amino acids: CASSLGLAGGTGELFF. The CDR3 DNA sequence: TGTGCCAGCAGTTTAGGCCTAGCGGGAGGGACCGGGGAGCTGTTTTTT.

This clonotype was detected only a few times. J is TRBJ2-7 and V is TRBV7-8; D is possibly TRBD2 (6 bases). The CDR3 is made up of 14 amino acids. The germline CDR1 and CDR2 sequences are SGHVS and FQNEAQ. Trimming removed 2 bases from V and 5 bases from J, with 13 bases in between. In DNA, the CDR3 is TGTGCCAGCAGCTTAAGTGGGGGGAGGAACGAGCAGTACTTC. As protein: CASSLSGGRNEQYF.

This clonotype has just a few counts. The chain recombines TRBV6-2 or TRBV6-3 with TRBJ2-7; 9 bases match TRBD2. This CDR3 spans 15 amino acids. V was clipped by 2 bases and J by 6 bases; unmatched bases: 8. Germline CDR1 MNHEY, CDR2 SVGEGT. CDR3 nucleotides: TGTGCCAGCAGTTACCCTAGCGGGATCAGGCGCGAGCAGTACTTC. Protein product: CASSYPSGIRREQYF.

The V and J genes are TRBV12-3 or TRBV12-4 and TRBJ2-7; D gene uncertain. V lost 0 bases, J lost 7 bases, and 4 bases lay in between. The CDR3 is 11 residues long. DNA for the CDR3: TGTGCCAGCAGTTTAGCCGATGAGCAGTACTTC. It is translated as CASSLADEQYF.

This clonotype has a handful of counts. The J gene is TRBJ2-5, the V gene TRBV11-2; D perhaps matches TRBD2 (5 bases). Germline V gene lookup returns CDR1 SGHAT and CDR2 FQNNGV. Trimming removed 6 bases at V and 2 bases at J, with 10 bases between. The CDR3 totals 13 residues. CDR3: CASRRLSQETQYF. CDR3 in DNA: TGTGCCAGCAGGCGACTATCACAAGAGACCCAGTACTTC.

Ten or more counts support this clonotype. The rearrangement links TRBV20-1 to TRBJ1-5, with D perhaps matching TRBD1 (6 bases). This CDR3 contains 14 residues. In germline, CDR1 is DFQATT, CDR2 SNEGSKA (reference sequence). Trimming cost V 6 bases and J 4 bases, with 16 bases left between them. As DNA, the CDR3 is TGCAGTGCAGAAGGCCGGGACACAAATCAGCCCCAGCATTTT. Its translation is CSAEGRDTNQPQHF.

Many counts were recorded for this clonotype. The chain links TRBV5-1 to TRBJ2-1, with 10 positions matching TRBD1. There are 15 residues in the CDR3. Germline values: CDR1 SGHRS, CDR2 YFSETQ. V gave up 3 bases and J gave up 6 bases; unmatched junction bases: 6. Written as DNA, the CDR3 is TGCGCCAGCAGCTCATCCGGGACAGGGGCCAATGAGCAGTTCTTC. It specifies CASSSSGTGANEQFF. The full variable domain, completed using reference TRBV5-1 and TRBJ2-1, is KAGVTQTPRYLIKTRGQQVTLSCSPISGHRSVSWYQQTPGQGLQFLFEYFSETQRNKGNFPGRFSGRQFSNSRSEMNVSTLELGDSALYLCASSSSGTGANEQFFGPGTRLTVL.

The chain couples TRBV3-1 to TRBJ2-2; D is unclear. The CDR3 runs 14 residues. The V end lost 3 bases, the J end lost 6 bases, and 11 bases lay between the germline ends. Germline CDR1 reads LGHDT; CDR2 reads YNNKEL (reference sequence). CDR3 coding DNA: TGTGCCAGCAGCCAGGCCGGGCAATCCGGGGAGCTGTTTTTT. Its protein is CASSQAGQSGELFF.

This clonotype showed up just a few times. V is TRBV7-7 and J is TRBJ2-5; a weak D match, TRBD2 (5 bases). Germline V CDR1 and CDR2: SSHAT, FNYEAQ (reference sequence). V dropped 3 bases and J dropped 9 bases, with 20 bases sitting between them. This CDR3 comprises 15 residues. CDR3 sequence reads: CASSFPGSPLEAQYF. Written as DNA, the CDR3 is TGTGCCAGCAGCTTCCCAGGTTCGCCTCTGGAGGCCCAGTACTTC.

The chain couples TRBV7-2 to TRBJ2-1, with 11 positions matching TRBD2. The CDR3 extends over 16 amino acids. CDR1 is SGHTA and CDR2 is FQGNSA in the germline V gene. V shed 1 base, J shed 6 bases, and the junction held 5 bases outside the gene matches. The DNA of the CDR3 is TGTGCCAGCAGCTTAGTAGGGCTAGCGGGAGGCAATGAGCAGTTCTTC. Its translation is CASSLVGLAGGNEQFF.

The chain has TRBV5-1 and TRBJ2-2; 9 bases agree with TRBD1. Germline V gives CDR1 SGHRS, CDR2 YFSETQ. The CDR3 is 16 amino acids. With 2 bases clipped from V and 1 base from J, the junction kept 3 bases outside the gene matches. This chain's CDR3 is CASSFLGQGNTGELFF. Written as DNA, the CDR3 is TGCGCCAGCAGCTTTTTGGGACAGGGGAACACCGGGGAGCTGTTTTTT.

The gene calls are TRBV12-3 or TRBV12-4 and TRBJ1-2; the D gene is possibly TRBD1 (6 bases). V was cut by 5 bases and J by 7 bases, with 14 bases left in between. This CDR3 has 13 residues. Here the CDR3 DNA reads TGTGCCAGCAGTCCAACAGGGTTCAGTGGCTACACCTTC. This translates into CASSPTGFSGYTF.

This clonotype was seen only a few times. The CDR3 sequence is CASSQQWATEAFF. In DNA, the CDR3 is TGCGCCAGCAGCCAACAGTGGGCCACTGAAGCTTTCTTT. This chain uses TRBV4-1 with TRBJ1-1; D not certain. The CDR3 loop spans 13 amino acids. The V end was cut by 2 bases, the J end by 4 bases, with 8 bases between. Germline V gene data show CDR1 as MGHRA and CDR2 as YSYEKL.

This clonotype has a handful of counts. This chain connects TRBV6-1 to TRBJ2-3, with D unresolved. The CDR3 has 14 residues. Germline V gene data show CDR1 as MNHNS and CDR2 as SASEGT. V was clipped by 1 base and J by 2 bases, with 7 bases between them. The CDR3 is CASSEVGNTDTQYF. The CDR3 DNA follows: TGTGCCAGCAGTGAAGTGGGGAACACAGATACGCAGTATTTT.

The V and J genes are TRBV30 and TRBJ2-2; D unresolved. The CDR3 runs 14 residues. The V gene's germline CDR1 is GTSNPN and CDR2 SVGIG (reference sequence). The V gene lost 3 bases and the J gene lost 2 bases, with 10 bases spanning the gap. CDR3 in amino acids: CAWRMGRNTGELFF. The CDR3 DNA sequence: TGTGCCTGGAGAATGGGCAGAAACACCGGGGAGCTGTTTTTT.

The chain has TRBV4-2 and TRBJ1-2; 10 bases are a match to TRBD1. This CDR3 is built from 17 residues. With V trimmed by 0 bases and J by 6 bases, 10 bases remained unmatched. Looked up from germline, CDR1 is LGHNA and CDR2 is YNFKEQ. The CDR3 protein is CASSQDETGGPFHGYTF. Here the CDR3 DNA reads TGTGCCAGCAGCCAAGACGAGACAGGGGGCCCTTTCCATGGCTACACCTTC.

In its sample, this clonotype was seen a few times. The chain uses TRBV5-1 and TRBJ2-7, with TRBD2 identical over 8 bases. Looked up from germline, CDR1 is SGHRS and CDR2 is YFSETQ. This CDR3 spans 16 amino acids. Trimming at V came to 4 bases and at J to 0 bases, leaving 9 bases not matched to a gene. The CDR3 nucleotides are TGCGCCAGCAGCCCCCCGACGGGAGGGACCTCCTACGAGCAGTACTTC. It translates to CASSPPTGGTSYEQYF.